This note documents a single TCR beta chain sequence. Its antigen is not known. This may stem from a read error, because a much larger clone lies one nucleotide away. This entry comes from a study of metastatic and nonmetastatic thyroid tumors. At the level of the study: A comparison of repertoires was made across blood and tumor or nodule tissue from malignant and benign thyroid patients.

Whole-study findings and limits: Significantly higher TCR beta diversity was reportedly seen in malignant thyroid tumors than benign nodules, in blood and tumor.

The CDR3 consists of 16 residues. The J segment lost 7 bases and the V segment lost 2 bases, leaving 7 bases of the junction unmatched. CDR1 and CDR2 from the germline V gene are MNHEY and SMNVEV (reference sequence). TCRdb re-clonotyped the PCR reads through MiXCR. The sample carries 15,000 to 20,000 clones, roughly 14% recorded once. Thyroid surgery was performed in patients who had received no treatment beforehand. This chain connects TRBV27 to TRBJ1-4; 10 bases are a match to TRBD1. The TCR originated in a female donor with papillary thyroid cancer or a benign thyroid nodule (not recorded which). Some clones in this sample may be carry-over from other donors' samples. Source material: blood. CDR3 coding DNA: TGTGCCAGCAGTTTAGACAGGGGGCTGTCTAGTGAAAAACTGTTTTTT. It is translated as CASSLDRGLSSEKLFF.